This TCR beta chain is drawn from a study of blood T cell repertoires in COVID-19. Study information: Italy, Spain and the United States were the sources of the convalescent and acute COVID-19 samples. PBMCs, B-cell-depleted T cells, or T cells were the source of the cDNA or gDNA that made up the material.

V dropped 0 bases and J dropped 0 bases, with 7 bases sitting between them. This CDR3 region has 15 residues. CDR1 and CDR2 (germline): SGHDT, YYEEEE. As processed by the authors: Researchers report that nucleated cell counts were estimated from reference gene primer amplification. Assay used: immunoSEQ multiplex PCR; TCRdb lists only in-frame clones, some missing. That table supplies the V and J calls and clone size; D and trimming were determined from the DNA. The table records 160,000 or so clones, approximately 84% of them present only once. The sequence was collected from a man aged 35-49 years with acute or convalescent COVID-19. The chain uses TRBV5-6 and TRBJ2-1; D remains ambiguous. Input material: peripheral blood. The CDR3 sequence: CASSLAGSSYNEQFF. DNA of the CDR3: TGTGCCAGCAGCTTGGCGGGTAGCTCCTACAATGAGCAGTTCTTC.